Listed below are T cell receptor beta chains from one sample, sequenced in a study of T cell changes during pregnancy in multiple sclerosis. The data were produced by immunoSEQ multiplex PCR, yet TCRdb's version contains in-frame clones alone and is incomplete. Of 65,000 to 70,000 clones in the sample, 92% were seen once. The sample was peripheral blood, taken in the third trimester of pregnancy. The receptors come from a female donor in good health, enrolled as a control in a pregnancy study. Both conserved end residues are part of each CDR3. The D gene is left open where the match is weak. Size is omitted from some rows. Given values are once, few, many or a class for expanded clones.

D gene	V gene	clone size	J gene	CDR3 protein	CDR3 DNA
TRBD1	TRBV30	once	TRBJ1-2	CAWSAAWTGGGYTF	TGTGCCTGGAGCGCGGCTTGGACAGGGGGTGGCTACACCTTC
TRBD2	TRBV6-6	.	TRBJ2-5	CASRTSGGKETQYF	TGTGCCAGCAGGACTAGCGGGGGAAAAGAGACCCAGTACTTC
.	TRBV10-3	.	TRBJ1-1	CAITPGHPNTEAFF	TGTGCCATCACTCCGGGACACCCGAACACTGAAGCTTTCTTT
.	TRBV5-4	.	TRBJ2-7	CASSRQDASYEQYF	TGTGCCAGCAGCCGACAGGACGCGTCCTACGAGCAGTACTTC
.	TRBV6-1	.	TRBJ2-3	CASRQTGRGDTQYF	TGTGCCAGCAGGCAGACAGGGCGGGGAGATACGCAGTATTTT
.	TRBV2	.	TRBJ1-1	CATVRDTIHPFF	TGTGCCACCGTACGGGACACAATTCATCCTTTCTTT
TRBD2	TRBV5-1	.	TRBJ2-1	CASSGGTSGPSKALYNEQFF	TGCGCCAGCAGCGGCGGGACTAGCGGCCCATCTAAGGCATTATACAATGAGCAGTTCTTC
TRBD1	TRBV29-1	.	TRBJ1-2	CSVVARGVLMDGYTF	TGCAGCGTTGTGGCCAGGGGGGTCCTCATGGATGGCTACACCTTC
.	TRBV6-6	.	TRBJ1-1	CASSSSVDRWNTEAFF	TGTGCCAGCAGTTCCAGTGTCGACAGGTGGAACACTGAAGCTTTCTTT
TRBD1	TRBV29-1	.	TRBJ1-2	CSVVLRQGAYGYTF	TGCAGCGTTGTATTGCGACAGGGGGCTTATGGCTACACCTTC
.	TRBV5-1	.	TRBJ2-1	CASSSEGWNEQFF	TGCGCCAGCAGCTCGGAGGGCTGGAATGAGCAGTTCTTC
.	TRBV19	.	TRBJ1-5	CASYESGLGNQPQHF	TGTGCCAGCTATGAATCAGGGTTGGGCAATCAGCCCCAGCATTTT
TRBD2	TRBV28	.	TRBJ2-7	CASTLGPGLVGYEQYF	TGTGCCAGCACCTTGGGGCCCGGACTAGTAGGCTACGAGCAGTACTTC
TRBD2	TRBV6-4	.	TRBJ2-3	CASSVGLATDTQYF	TGTGCCAGCAGTGTGGGACTAGCCACAGATACGCAGTATTTT
.	TRBV29-1	.	TRBJ2-3	CSVGGQFNRGTDTQYF	TGCAGCGTTGGGGGGCAGTTTAATAGGGGCACAGATACGCAGTATTTT
.	TRBV7-2	.	TRBJ2-4	CASRPGWDSKNIQYF	TGTGCCAGCAGACCTGGATGGGACTCGAAAAACATTCAGTACTTC
.	TRBV7-2	.	TRBJ2-1	CASSLGPGNEQFF	TGTGCCAGCAGCTTAGGTCCAGGGAATGAGCAGTTCTTC
TRBD1	TRBV7-8	.	TRBJ2-5	CASSPKTGGHQETQYF	TGTGCCAGCAGCCCCAAGACAGGGGGTCACCAAGAGACCCAGTACTTC
.	TRBV2	.	TRBJ1-3	CASSEYRTGNTIYF	TGTGCCAGCAGTGAATACAGAACTGGAAACACCATATATTTT
TRBD2	TRBV6-4	.	TRBJ2-3	CASSDTSGGADTQYF	TGTGCCAGCAGTGACACTAGCGGGGGGGCAGATACGCAGTATTTT
TRBD1	TRBV9	.	TRBJ2-4	CASSVATGSAKNIQYF	TGTGCCAGCAGCGTAGCGACAGGGTCGGCCAAAAACATTCAGTACTTC
.	TRBV7-3	.	TRBJ1-1	CASSSKAGTEAFF	TGTGCCAGCAGCTCCAAGGCGGGCACTGAAGCTTTCTTT
.	TRBV30	.	TRBJ2-1	CAWTVLASEQFF	TGTGCCTGGACGGTGTTAGCATCTGAGCAGTTCTTC
.	TRBV7-7	.	TRBJ1-1	CASSLRSGTEAFF	TGTGCTAGCAGCCTAAGAAGTGGCACTGAAGCTTTCTTT
.	TRBV19	.	TRBJ2-1	CASSSKKRWGGLFSDEQFF	TGTGCCAGTAGTTCAAAAAAACGCTGGGGGGGCCTTTTCTCAGATGAGCAGTTCTTC
.	TRBV7-2	.	TRBJ2-7	CASSLVPGAYEQYF	TGTGCCAGCAGCTTAGTACCGGGGGCCTACGAGCAGTACTTC
TRBD1	TRBV6-5	.	TRBJ1-5	CATRGPGGYNQPQHF	TGTGCCACCCGTGGGCCAGGGGGCTACAATCAGCCCCAGCATTTT
.	TRBV2	.	TRBJ1-6	CASSLQPQGPLHF	TGTGCCAGCAGTTTACAGCCCCAGGGACCCCTCCACTTT
TRBD1	TRBV28	.	TRBJ2-4	CASSPQGLKNIQYF	TGTGCCAGCAGTCCACAGGGGCTCAAAAACATTCAGTACTTC
.	TRBV5-6	.	TRBJ2-1	CASSWGPTGGSYNEQFF	TGTGCCAGCAGCTGGGGGCCGACAGGAGGCTCCTACAATGAGCAGTTCTTC
.	TRBV28	.	TRBJ2-5	CASSRLLRWGVETQYF	TGTGCCAGCAGCAGACTTTTACGGTGGGGGGTGGAGACCCAGTACTTC
TRBD1	TRBV6-5	.	TRBJ1-5	CASRRGQGADQPQHF	TGTGCCAGCAGACGGGGACAGGGGGCGGATCAGCCCCAGCATTTT
.	TRBV21-1	.	TRBJ1-2	CASSNLSGQGDRYGYTF	TGTGCCAGCAGCAACCTCTCAGGACAGGGGGATCGGTATGGCTACACCTTC
.	TRBV6-1	.	TRBJ1-1	CASSESFVGEAFF	TGTGCCAGCAGTGAATCTTTTGTCGGGGAAGCTTTCTTT
TRBD2	TRBV11-1	.	TRBJ2-5	CASSREGLAGGETQYF	TGTGCCAGCAGCCGAGAGGGACTAGCGGGGGGAGAGACCCAGTACTTC
.	TRBV5-1	few	TRBJ2-7	CASNSPTEEQYF	TGCGCCAGCAATAGCCCCACGGAAGAGCAGTACTTC
.	TRBV14	.	TRBJ2-7	CASSHRRGLGEQYF	TGTGCCAGCAGCCACCGGCGGGGGCTTGGGGAGCAGTACTTC
TRBD2	TRBV7-2	.	TRBJ2-1	CASTYSGRDEQFF	TGTGCCAGCACCTATAGCGGGAGAGACGAGCAGTTCTTC
TRBD2	TRBV4-2	.	TRBJ2-1	CASSQGGLAGGSEQFF	TGTGCCAGCAGCCAAGGGGGCCTAGCGGGAGGGAGTGAGCAGTTCTTC
.	TRBV29-1	.	TRBJ2-7	CSVKGRGLYEQYF	TGCAGCGTTAAAGGACGAGGGCTCTACGAGCAGTACTTC
TRBD2	TRBV18	.	TRBJ2-3	CASSPPLTSGPDTQYF	TGTGCCAGCTCACCACCGTTGACTAGCGGTCCAGATACGCAGTATTTT
TRBD1	TRBV25-1	.	TRBJ2-3	CASSDPQGADTQYF	TGTGCCAGCAGTGATCCACAGGGGGCGGATACGCAGTATTTT
TRBD2	TRBV18	.	TRBJ2-7	CASSPALAGDEQYF	TGTGCCAGCTCACCGGCTCTAGCGGGAGACGAGCAGTACTTC
TRBD1	TRBV11-2	.	TRBJ2-5	CASSLSAGQGWETQYF	TGTGCCAGCAGCTTATCCGCGGGACAGGGGTGGGAGACCCAGTACTTC
TRBD1	TRBV19	.	TRBJ1-2	CASLGQGYTF	TGTGCCAGCCTGGGACAGGGCTACACCTTC
TRBD1	TRBV6-4	.	TRBJ2-5	CASSAPRDRGGGQETQYF	TGTGCCAGCAGTGCCCCCCGGGACAGGGGAGGCGGCCAAGAGACCCAGTACTTC
.	TRBV4-1	once	TRBJ1-1	CASSQGPERGTEAFF	TGCGCCAGCAGCCAAGGCCCAGAGCGGGGCACTGAAGCTTTCTTT
TRBD2	TRBV20-1	.	TRBJ2-5	CSAGLAETQYF	TGCAGTGCCGGACTAGCGGAGACCCAGTACTTC
.	TRBV5-1	.	TRBJ2-3	CASSLDYVTDTQYF	TGCGCCAGCAGCTTGGACTACGTCACAGATACGCAGTATTTT
TRBD2	TRBV30	.	TRBJ2-1	CAWRRGASYNEQFF	TGTGCCTGGAGGCGGGGGGCCTCCTACAATGAGCAGTTCTTC
.	TRBV6-1	once	TRBJ1-2	CASGRQAYGYTF	TGTGCCAGCGGTCGACAGGCATATGGCTACACCTTC